This TCR beta chain was sequenced for a study of cytomegalovirus exposure and HLA in healthy donors (dated by TCRdb to about 2017). For the study in its entirety: An earlier analysis of several hundred of the donors reported 276 Gb of sequence data and 90 million to 120 million unique TCR beta sequences obtained from approximately 180 million T cells. Using immunosequencing, the study profiled T cell repertoires from about 620 subjects and related those repertoires to cytomegalovirus serostatus. High-throughput TCR immunosequencing, statistical association of individual TCRs with disease status, and machine learning were combined to predict cytomegalovirus infection status. All discovery cohort repertoires had been generated using a single sequencing platform. To decide whether each TCR beta V gene segment behaved as functional or pseudogenic, an earlier analysis of some 580 of the donors relied on high-throughput TCR beta sequencing. Across 398 genotyped donors of the cohort, an average of roughly 230,000 unique TCR beta nucleotide sequences per donor were sequenced, and roughly 17% of those sequences were non-productive. Donor age, sex, ethnicity and CMV serostatus were collected together with the repertoire data. The number of donors typed differed by locus, with about 629-630 for A, B, C, DRB1 and DQB1, over 500 for DQA1, over 600 for DPA1, and about 450 for DPB1. In addition to the first cohort of 666 subjects, a separate validation cohort of around 110 different subjects was used. Among the approximately 400 genotyped donors, around 81% belonged to the genetic ancestry cluster associated with self-reported Caucasian donors. In the later analysis, no new phenotypic data were used to find candidate immune exposures; instead, reliance was placed on TCR beta sequences and their occurrence across donors. Genome-wide SNP genotypes for about 60% of the 666 donors were used in a later genetic analysis, which treated that subset as a discovery cohort. An early release covering over 500 HLA-typed donors comprised about 300 gigabases of sequencing data and about 90 million unique TCR sequences. Roughly five DR-DQ haplotypes were treated as single units for association and clustering because of strong linkage in the cohort. A later analysis re-examined previously published TCR beta repertoires from 610 or so donors and added high-resolution HLA genotyping to investigate patterns of TCR occurrence. The study aimed to test whether signatures of past pathogen exposure could be identified by cataloging public T cell receptors. HLA typing covered class I and class II loci at four-digit resolution. Findings and caveats that apply to the study as a whole: A further reported finding was that TCR beta sequences accurately predicted the HLA-A and HLA-B alleles for most subjects in the first cohort. In a later analysis, HLA-associated TCR beta chains were found to be more clonally expanded and to have lower generation probabilities than equally common non-associated chains. Several of the top co-occurrence clusters appeared to be linked to parvovirus B19, influenza, CMV and Epstein-Barr virus, according to a later analysis. This cohort had only TCR beta chains sequenced, and the lack of alpha or paired-chain data limited which features could be detected. According to a later analysis, most CMV-associated TCR beta chains appeared to be HLA-restricted, and the HLA associations seemed to be driven largely by CMV exposure. Assigning TCR associations to individual alleles was difficult when HLA alleles, especially DR and DQ, strongly co-occurred. Correlated functional status among segregating V segments might reflect linkage disequilibrium, but an unknown experimental factor could not be ruled out. The authors suggested that the approach could potentially be generalized to other disease states and immunological phenotypes. Because some donors lacked HLA typing at each locus, the association tests relied only on the typed subset. A total of about 150 TCR beta chains were listed by the study as associated with cytomegalovirus. In vitro tests confirmed that a few of the cytomegalovirus-associated TCR beta chains recognize cytomegalovirus antigens. V-gene and J-gene trimming of TCR beta chains was associated with a missense DCLRE1C variant in a later genetic analysis, and the association was replicated in an independent cohort. Most TCR sequences were seen in very few donors, while some public TCRs were found in many individuals. In an earlier analysis of some 500 of the donors, most TCR beta V segments appeared in productive rearrangements about 90% or about 30% of the time, broadly matching IMGT annotations. In a later analysis, the rate of TCR association differed among HLA loci, with DRB1 alleles having the most associated TCRs and HLA-C alleles having the fewest. Presence/absence analyses assumed roughly uniform sequencing depth across donors, an assumption that may not hold. The classifier was reported to diagnose cytomegalovirus status with high specificity and sensitivity in both the original and validation cohorts. A cluster of highly shared sequence variants was judged likely to be a technical artifact of the sequencing pipeline. A later analysis associated 16,951 TCR beta sequences with specific HLA alleles at a false discovery rate of 0.05. Because counts were too low, about 15 rarely observed V segments, including chromosome 9 orphons, were left out of the earlier analysis of about 500 of the donors. According to a later genetic analysis, donors in an Asian-associated ancestry cluster had fewer N-insertions in productive TCRs than the approximately 700-donor mean. Immune exposure information for the cohort was limited to CMV serostatus.

The cohort was made up of 650 to 700 healthy bone marrow donors. At the time of sampling, every cohort member was nominally healthy, though immune exposures that went unrecorded were likely present. The donor tested CMV seropositive, placing the donor among the approximately 310 seropositive members of the cohort. A peripheral blood sample was provided by each donor, and peripheral blood mononuclear cells were used for TCR beta sequencing. Genomic DNA was extracted from the blood cell samples with the Qiagen DNeasy Blood Extraction Kit. Turning to this clone: Its cognate antigen has yet to be identified. Per-base quality was not reported, and no clone a single base away is much larger than it.

Library method: the immunoSEQ multiplex PCR assay. A mixture of 60 forward primers for TCR Vbeta segments and 13 reverse primers for TCR Jbeta segments was used in the multiplex PCR. A multiplex PCR assay on genomic DNA amplified the CDR3 region of rearranged TCR beta genes. The amplified TCR beta libraries were sequenced on the Illumina HiSeq System as 87-base-pair reads. Processing in the source paper ran as follows. Across the roughly 700 repertoires, a later analysis counted tens of millions of unique TCR beta chains, 9 million to 14 million of which were shared by at least two donors. Raw reads were error-corrected and collapsed into unique sequences with a nearest-neighbor algorithm that merged closely related sequences to remove PCR and sequencing errors. CDR3 sequences were aligned to IMGT reference sequences to assign V, D and J gene segments. For a sequence to be retained, at least a six-nucleotide match to both a V gene segment and a J gene segment was required. A rearrangement counted as productive if the CDR3 had no stop codons and remained in frame with V and J, and every other rearrangement counted as non-productive. Following IMGT convention, CDR3 was defined as the stretch from the second conserved V-encoded cysteine to the conserved J-encoded phenylalanine. The earlier analysis of 587 of the donors excluded sequences that lacked an unambiguous match to a single V gene segment. An earlier analysis of several hundred of the donors called V segments functional above 56.7% productive rearrangements and segregating when the between-donor standard deviation exceeded 5%. A statistical classification framework was built to diagnose cytomegalovirus status from the catalog of TCR beta chain sequences. In a later analysis, V and J genes were assigned by comparing TCR nucleotide sequences against IMGT/GENE-DB human TR gene sequences. The TCRdist pipeline was used in a later analysis to assign CDR3 sequences and most-parsimonious VDJ recombination scenarios. In a later analysis, each TCR beta chain was defined by its CDR3 amino acid sequence together with its V-gene family, and reads lacking a unique V-gene family were excluded. As a way to deal with suspected cross-contamination and a sequencing artifact, a later analysis dropped 450 to 600 nucleotide sequences that were highly shared and had low generation probability. In a later analysis, a clonal expansion index was calculated for each public chain from normalized within-repertoire ranks of inferred template counts. In a later analysis, generation probabilities were computed using a VDJ recombination model fitted to out-of-frame rearrangements, and the results were checked against IGoR. In a later analysis, TCR-TCR, TCR-HLA and TCR-CMV co-occurrence was scored with hypergeometric tests, and a repertoire-size bias correction was applied to TCR pairs. To estimate false discovery rates, a later analysis permuted the HLA or CMV assignments 20 times. In a later analysis, co-occurring TCRs were grouped with DBSCAN, and TCRdist sequence similarity was added when clustering was performed within HLA-allele-positive subsets. Repertoires with fewer than 30,000 or more than 120,000 public chains, plus five repertoires with anomalous nucleotide sharing, were excluded from co-occurrence clustering. The source is immuneACCESS, and TCRdb retained only in-frame sequences with V and J called. Part of the clones is not carried over; for the studies checked, unresolved V genes explain less than half of this, and the remainder is unexplained. The D gene and trimming were derived from the DNA, and the V and J assignments and clone size from that table. In all, the sample holds roughly 150,000 clones, and over 60% of those were seen once. Of the sample, around 2.9% falls within the top ten clones.

Sequencing was done on a sample of PBMCs. This clonotype originated in a woman in her 30s in good health and CMV-seropositive.

CDR3 reads: CASSLGTGEETQYF. The DNA reads TGCGCCAGCAGCTTGGGGACAGGGGAAGAGACCCAGTACTTC. Recombination linked TRBV5-1 to TRBJ2-5; 9 junctional bases match TRBD1. From cysteine to phenylalanine, the CDR3 is 14 amino acids long. Only the CDR3 part of the read is kept: 42 bases, read in frame from the first base. The germline V gene yields SGHRS for CDR1 and YFSETQ for CDR2. V ends up 0 bases short and J 3 bases short, with an unmatched junction base count of 0. The reference TRBV5-1 and TRBJ2-5 proteins fill in what lies around the CDR3, so the full variable domain reads KAGVTQTPRYLIKTRGQQVTLSCSPISGHRSVSWYQQTPGQGLQFLFEYFSETQRNKGNFPGRFSGRQFSNSRSEMNVSTLELGDSALYLCASSLGTGEETQYFGPGTRLLVL.